One sample yielded the 8 T cell receptor beta chains listed below, sequenced in a study of T cell responses to AZD1222 COVID-19 vaccine. TCRdb's copy holds only in-frame clones and misses some; the assay was immunoSEQ multiplex PCR. The data contain around 110,000 clones, roughly 89% of them singletons. The sample here was peripheral blood, taken on day 0 of AZD1222 vaccination. The receptor set was obtained from an adult in good health.

The chain employs TRBV18 and TRBJ1-5; D not resolved. The CDR3 is 15 amino acids. Germline lookup yields CDR1 KGHSH and CDR2 LQKENI. Trimming stripped 3 bases from V and 3 bases from J, with 12 bases between. The CDR3 region is CASSPGPDLNQPQHF. The CDR3 DNA reads TGTGCCAGCTCACCTGGTCCAGATCTCAATCAGCCCCAGCATTTT.

J is TRBJ2-3 and V is TRBV7-2; TRBD2 matches at 8 bases. This CDR3 has 15 amino acids. Per the germline V gene, CDR1 is SGHTA and CDR2 is FQGNSA. V gave up 3 bases and J gave up 1 base; unmatched junction bases: 3. CDR3 nucleotides: TGTGCCAGCAGCTTCAATAGCGGGGGCACAGATACGCAGTATTTT. Amino acids: CASSFNSGGTDTQYF.

The chain is built from TRBV5-4 and TRBJ1-2; 10 bases map to TRBD1. The CDR3 contains 15 residues. J lost 1 base, V lost 3 bases, and 3 bases had no gene match. CDR1 is SGHNT and CDR2 is YYREEE in the germline V gene (reference sequence). This CDR3 is CASSSRDRGNYGYTF. In DNA form, the CDR3 reads TGTGCCAGCAGCTCCCGGGACAGGGGTAACTATGGCTACACCTTC.

The rearrangement uses TRBV7-2 and TRBJ2-6; 7 nucleotides agree with TRBD1. Germline CDR1 and CDR2: SGHTA and FQGNSA. This CDR3 has 17 residues. After removal of 4 bases from V and 4 bases from J, the junction contained 10 bases not matched to a gene. The CDR3 DNA is TGTGCCAGCAGCTCGTCATACAGGGGTTCGGGGGCCAACGTCCTGACTTTC. It encodes CASSSSYRGSGANVLTF.

V is TRBV5-4 and J is TRBJ2-5; the D is unclear. V was clipped by 4 bases and J by 2 bases, with 18 bases between them. Germline assignment: CDR1 SGHNT and CDR2 YYREEE (reference sequence). This CDR3 spans 16 amino acids. The CDR3 sequence is CASSHGAVRIQETQYF. CDR3 DNA: TGTGCCAGCAGCCACGGAGCCGTGAGGATACAAGAGACCCAGTACTTC.

This chain uses TRBV6-6 with TRBJ1-2; TRBD1 matches at 8 bases. The CDR3 loop spans 19 amino acids. V trimming: 5 bases; J trimming: 2 bases; junction bases outside the gene matches: 19. Germline lookup yields CDR1 MNHNY and CDR2 SVGAGI (reference sequence). The CDR3 sequence: CASSHLLSGGQALNYGYTF. Written as DNA, the CDR3 is TGTGCCAGCAGTCATTTATTGTCCGGGGGACAGGCGCTGAACTATGGCTACACCTTC.

V gene TRBV6-2 or TRBV6-3 combines with J gene TRBJ1-1, with D unclear. V lost 2 bases, J lost 8 bases, and 9 bases lay in between. This CDR3 spans 12 amino acids. CDR1 and CDR2 (germline): MNHEY, SVGEGT. The CDR3 region is CASSYRPTEAFF. CDR3 DNA sequence: TGTGCCAGCAGTTACCGCCCAACCGAAGCTTTCTTT.

This clone was counted once. The rearrangement joins TRBV5-1 to TRBJ1-1; D is ambiguous. The CDR3 is 14 residues long. V was clipped by 0 bases and J by 0 bases, with 6 bases between them. Germline assignment: CDR1 SGHRS and CDR2 YFSETQ. The CDR3, as DNA: TGCGCCAGCAGCTTGGACACGGTGAACACTGAAGCTTTCTTT. It is translated as CASSLDTVNTEAFF. The full variable domain, its missing parts supplied by reference TRBV5-1 and TRBJ1-1, is KAGVTQTPRYLIKTRGQQVTLSCSPISGHRSVSWYQQTPGQGLQFLFEYFSETQRNKGNFPGRFSGRQFSNSRSEMNVSTLELGDSALYLCASSLDTVNTEAFFGQGTRLTVV.